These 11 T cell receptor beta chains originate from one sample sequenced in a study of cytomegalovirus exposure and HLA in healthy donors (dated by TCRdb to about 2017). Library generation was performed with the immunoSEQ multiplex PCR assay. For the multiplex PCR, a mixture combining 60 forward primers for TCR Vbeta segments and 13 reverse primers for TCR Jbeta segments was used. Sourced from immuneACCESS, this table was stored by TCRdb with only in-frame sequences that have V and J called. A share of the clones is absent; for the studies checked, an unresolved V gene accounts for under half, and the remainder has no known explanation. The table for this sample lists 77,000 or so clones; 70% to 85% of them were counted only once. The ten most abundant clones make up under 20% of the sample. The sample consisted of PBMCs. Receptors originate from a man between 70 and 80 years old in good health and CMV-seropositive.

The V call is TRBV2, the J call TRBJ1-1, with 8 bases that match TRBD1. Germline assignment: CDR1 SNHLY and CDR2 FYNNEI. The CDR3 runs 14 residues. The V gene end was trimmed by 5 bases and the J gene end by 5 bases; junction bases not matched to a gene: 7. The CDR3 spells CASSRAGGGTEAFF. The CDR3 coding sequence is TGTGCCAGCAGTCGGGCAGGGGGCGGAACTGAAGCTTTCTTT.

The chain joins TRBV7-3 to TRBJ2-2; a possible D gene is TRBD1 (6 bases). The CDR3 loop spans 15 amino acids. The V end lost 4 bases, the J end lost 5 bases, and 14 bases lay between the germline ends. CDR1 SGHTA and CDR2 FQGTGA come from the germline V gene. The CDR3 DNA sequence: TGTGCCAGCAGCTCCTCCGGGACATCTACCGGGGAGCTGTTTTTT. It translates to CASSSSGTSTGELFF. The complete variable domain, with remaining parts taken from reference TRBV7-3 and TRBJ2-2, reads GAGVSQTPSNKVTEKGKYVELRCDPISGHTALYWYRQSLGQGPEFLIYFQGTGAADDSGLPNDRFFAVRPEGSVSTLKIQRTERGDSAVYLCASSSSGTSTGELFFGEGSRLTVL.

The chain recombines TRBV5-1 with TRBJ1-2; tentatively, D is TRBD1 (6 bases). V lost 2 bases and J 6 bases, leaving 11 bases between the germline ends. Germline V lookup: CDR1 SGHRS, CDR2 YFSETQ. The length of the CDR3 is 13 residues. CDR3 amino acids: CASSLQGGDGYTF. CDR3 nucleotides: TGCGCCAGCAGCTTACAGGGAGGGGATGGCTACACCTTC.

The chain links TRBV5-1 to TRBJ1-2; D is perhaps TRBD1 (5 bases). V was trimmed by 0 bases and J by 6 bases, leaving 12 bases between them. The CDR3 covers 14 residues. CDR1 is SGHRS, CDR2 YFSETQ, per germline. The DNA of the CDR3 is TGCGCCAGCAGCTTGGGGCAGGGATGGAATGGCTACACCTTC. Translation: CASSLGQGWNGYTF.

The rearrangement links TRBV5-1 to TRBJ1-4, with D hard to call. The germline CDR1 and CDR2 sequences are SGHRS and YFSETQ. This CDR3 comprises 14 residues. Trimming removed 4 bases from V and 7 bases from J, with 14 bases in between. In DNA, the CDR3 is TGCGCCAGCAGCCCAGAGGCCAATAGTGAAAAACTGTTTTTT. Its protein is CASSPEANSEKLFF.

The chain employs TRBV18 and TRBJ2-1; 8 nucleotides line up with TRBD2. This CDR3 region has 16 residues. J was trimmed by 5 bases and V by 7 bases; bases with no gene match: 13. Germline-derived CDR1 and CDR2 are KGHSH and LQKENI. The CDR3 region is CASLRELAGTHNEQFF. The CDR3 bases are TGTGCCAGCTTAAGGGAGCTAGCGGGCACACACAATGAGCAGTTCTTC.

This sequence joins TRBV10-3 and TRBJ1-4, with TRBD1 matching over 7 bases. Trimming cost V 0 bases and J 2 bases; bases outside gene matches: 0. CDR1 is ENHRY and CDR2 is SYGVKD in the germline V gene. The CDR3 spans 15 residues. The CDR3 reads CAISESDRTNEKLFF. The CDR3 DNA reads TGTGCCATCAGTGAGTCGGACAGGACTAATGAAAAACTGTTTTTT.

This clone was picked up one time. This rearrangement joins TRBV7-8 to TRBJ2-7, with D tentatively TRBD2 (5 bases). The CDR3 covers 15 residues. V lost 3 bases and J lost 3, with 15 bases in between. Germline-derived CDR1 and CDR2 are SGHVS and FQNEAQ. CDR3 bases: TGTGCCAGCAGCTTTAAATCGACGGAGGACTACGAGCAGTACTTC. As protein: CASSFKSTEDYEQYF.

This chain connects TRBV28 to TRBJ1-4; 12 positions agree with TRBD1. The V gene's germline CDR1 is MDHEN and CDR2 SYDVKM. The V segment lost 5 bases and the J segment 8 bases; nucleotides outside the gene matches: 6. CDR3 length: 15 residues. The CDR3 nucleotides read TGTGCCAGCAGTGCCGGGACAGGGGGCCGAGAAAAACTGTTTTTT. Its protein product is CASSAGTGGREKLFF.

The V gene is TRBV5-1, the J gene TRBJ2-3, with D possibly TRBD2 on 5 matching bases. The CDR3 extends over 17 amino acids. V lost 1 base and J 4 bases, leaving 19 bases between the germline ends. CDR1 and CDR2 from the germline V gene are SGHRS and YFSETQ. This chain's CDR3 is CASSLFLAGGSADTQYF. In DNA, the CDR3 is TGCGCCAGCAGCTTGTTCCTAGCTGGTGGTTCCGCAGATACGCAGTATTTT.

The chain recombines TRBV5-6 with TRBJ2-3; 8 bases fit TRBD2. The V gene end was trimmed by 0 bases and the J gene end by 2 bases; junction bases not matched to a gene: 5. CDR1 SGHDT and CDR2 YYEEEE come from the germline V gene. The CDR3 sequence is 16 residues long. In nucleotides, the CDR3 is TGTGCCAGCAGCTTGGCAGCGGGGGCACCCACAGATACGCAGTATTTT. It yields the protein CASSLAAGAPTDTQYF.